The source of this TCR beta chain is a study of cytomegalovirus exposure and HLA in healthy donors. Trimming removed 7 bases from V and 0 bases from J; junction bases left unmatched: 14. The CDR3 contains 16 residues. The germline V gene has CDR1 SQVTM and CDR2 ANQGSEA. The PCR employed 60 Vbeta primers together with 13 Jbeta primers. TCRdb keeps only in-frame clones here, not all; method: immunoSEQ multiplex PCR. Of 73,000 or so clones listed, around 81% are singletons. This clone was seen a few times. Its cognate antigen is unknown. General study results and limits: TCR beta sequences reportedly predicted most subjects' HLA-A and HLA-B alleles accurately. Associated with cytomegalovirus, according to the listing, were approximately 160 TCR beta chains.

Sequencing was performed on PBMCs. The rearrangement joins TRBV29-1 to TRBJ2-7; 8 nucleotides align to TRBD1. The clonotype was recovered from a man aged 50 or older in good health and CMV-seronegative. CDR3 loop: CSAAGQASISSYEQYF. Written as DNA, the CDR3 is TGCAGCGCCGCGGGACAGGCTTCAATTAGCTCCTACGAGCAGTACTTC.